The T cell receptor beta chain under discussion was sequenced for a study of blood T cell repertoires in COVID-19. About the study: From the United States, Italy and Spain came samples of acute and convalescent COVID-19. Sources were T cells, B-cell-depleted T cells, or PBMCs; the material itself was cDNA or gDNA.

Original analysis: Amplifying reference gene primers gave estimates of nucleated cell counts. Sequenced by immunoSEQ multiplex PCR; TCRdb stores in-frame clones only, minus some. Clone size and V and J calls were adopted from that table, with D and trimming inferred from the DNA. The sample yields some 110,000 clones, about nine tenths seen once. The CDR3 runs to 16 residues. The V end lost 5 bases, the J end lost 0 bases, and 14 bases lay between the germline ends. CDR1 and CDR2 (germline): MNHEY, SVGEGT. The V gene is TRBV6-2 or TRBV6-3, the J gene TRBJ1-3, with TRBD1 as a possible D gene (5 bases). Input material: peripheral blood. This TCR was recovered from a man in his forties with acute or convalescent COVID-19. CDR3 loop: CASSRGTLSSGNTIYF. In nucleotides, the CDR3 is TGTGCCAGCAGTCGCGGGACTCTTAGCTCTGGAAACACCATATATTTT.